This entry lists 5 T cell receptor beta chains sequenced from one sample in a study of identical twins. From the 5' RACE reads, TCRdb called clonotypes with MiXCR, one entry per CDR3 protein. This table holds about 690,000 distinct CDR3 sequences, around 6% found once. The material sequenced was naive T cells sorted from blood. The source of these receptors is a man younger than 30 in good health.

This clonotype was counted at least ten times. CDR3 sequence reads: CSVRRHGTIKETQYF. The CDR3 nucleotides are TGCAGCGTTCGCCGTCATGGGACCATAAAAGAGACCCAGTACTTC. The chain employs TRBV29-1 and TRBJ2-5, with D perhaps being TRBD1 or TRBD2 (5 bases each). CDR3 length: 15 amino acids. Germline assignment: CDR1 SQVTM and CDR2 ANQGSEA. The V gene lost 5 bases and the J gene lost 3 bases, with 19 bases spanning the gap.

The chain is built from TRBV11-2 and TRBJ2-2; 10 bases line up with TRBD2. CDR3 length equals 16 residues. V was clipped by 2 bases and J by 6 bases; unmatched bases: 6. The germline V gene encodes CDR1 SGHAT and CDR2 FQNNGV. The CDR3 DNA sequence: TGTGCCAGCAGCTTAATTGCAGCGGGAGGGCCCGGGGAGCTGTTTTTT. It translates to CASSLIAAGGPGELFF.

The chain employs TRBV20-1 and TRBJ2-3; the match to TRBD1 covers 8 bases. The CDR3 sequence is 14 residues long. J was trimmed by 0 bases and V by 6 bases; bases with no gene match: 5. Germline CDR1 and CDR2: DFQATT and SNEGSKA (reference sequence). DNA for the CDR3: TGCAGTGCCACAACAGGGGGGAGCACAGATACGCAGTATTTT. Translation: CSATTGGSTDTQYF.

The chain has TRBV7-6 and TRBJ2-3; 8 bases align to TRBD1. Germline trimming cut 2 bases from V and 4 bases from J; bases unmatched to any gene: 11. CDR1 SGHVS and CDR2 FNYEAQ come from the germline V gene. This CDR3 has 17 amino acids. In nucleotides, the CDR3 is TGTGCCAGCAGCTTACGAGGACAGGGCGGATTTGCAGATACGCAGTATTTT. Amino acids: CASSLRGQGGFADTQYF.

The chain is built from TRBV14 and TRBJ2-3, with D possibly TRBD2 on 5 matching bases. V dropped 4 bases and J dropped 0 bases, with 17 bases sitting between them. CDR1 SGHDN and CDR2 FVKESK come from the germline V gene. The CDR3 is 17 residues long. CDR3 sequence: CASSPLERRPSTDTQYF. CDR3 DNA sequence: TGTGCCAGCAGCCCCCTAGAGCGGCGACCTAGCACAGATACGCAGTATTTT.